One and the same sample provided the 29 T cell receptor beta chains below, sequenced in a study of T cell responses to AZD1222 COVID-19 vaccine. The repertoire was sequenced with immunoSEQ multiplex PCR; TCRdb's copy has only in-frame clones and lacks some. The sample consists of 100,000 to 150,000 clones, approximately 85% of them appearing once. The sample here was peripheral blood, taken 28 days after the second AZD1222 dose. These receptors were collected from an adult who received the AZD1222 COVID-19 vaccine.

This clone was observed a handful of times. This chain joins TRBV7-8 and TRBJ1-4, with D possibly matching TRBD1 (5 bases). This CDR3 has 14 amino acids. Trimming pared 3 bases from V and 4 bases from J, leaving 9 bases between. CDR1 and CDR2 from the germline V gene are SGHVS and FQNEAQ. Here the CDR3 reads CASSLTVLNEKLFF. Here the CDR3 DNA reads TGTGCCAGCAGCTTGACAGTTCTTAATGAAAAACTGTTTTTT.

CDR3 in amino acids: CASSLGGGDNQPQHF. The CDR3 region has the DNA TGCGCCAGCAGCTTGGGGGGTGGGGACAATCAGCCCCAGCATTTT. The V gene is TRBV5-1, the J gene TRBJ1-5; no clear D. The germline CDR1 and CDR2 sequences are SGHRS and YFSETQ. V lost 0 bases, J lost 3 bases, and 10 bases lay in between. This CDR3 comprises 15 residues.

This clone was observed once. The J gene is TRBJ1-1, the V gene TRBV19; the match to TRBD1 covers 7 bases. Germline V gives CDR1 LNHDA, CDR2 SQIVND (reference sequence). The CDR3 totals 15 residues. V was pared by 5 bases and J by 5 bases, with 11 bases of the junction left unmatched. The CDR3 bases are TGTGCCAGTAGTCCCCTGGAGGGGGCGCGGACTGAAGCTTTCTTT. Translated, it gives CASSPLEGARTEAFF.

V usage is TRBV6-5 and J usage is TRBJ2-5, with 7 bases aligning to TRBD1. Germline loops: CDR1 MNHEY, CDR2 SVGAGI. The V and J ends lost 8 bases and 7 bases, in that order; junction bases with no gene match: 4. This CDR3 comprises 11 residues. CDR3 amino acids: CASYRGVTQYF. CDR3 nucleotides: TGTGCCAGCTACAGGGGAGTGACCCAGTACTTC.

This chain connects TRBV5-1 to TRBJ1-2; 9 nucleotides match TRBD1. CDR3 size: 15 residues. With V trimmed by 4 bases and J by 3 bases, 7 bases remained unmatched. Germline-derived CDR1 and CDR2 are SGHRS and YFSETQ. The CDR3 region is CASSITGGDYYGYTF. Here the CDR3 DNA reads TGCGCCAGCAGCATCACAGGGGGCGACTACTATGGCTACACCTTC.

The rearrangement links TRBV7-9 to TRBJ1-5; D unresolved. The germline V gene has CDR1 SEHNR and CDR2 FQNEAQ (reference sequence). Trimming stripped 5 bases from V and 2 bases from J, with 16 bases between. The CDR3 extends over 16 amino acids. CDR3 nucleotides: TGTGCCAGCAGCCCCCTGGGAGGTCTTGGCAATCAGCCCCAGCATTTT. It specifies CASSPLGGLGNQPQHF.

V usage is TRBV3-1 (or the pseudogene TRBV3-2) and J usage is TRBJ2-2; tentative D call: TRBD2 (6 bases). Germline CDR1 and CDR2: LGHDT and YNNKEL (reference sequence). The CDR3 has 14 residues. V was clipped by 6 bases and J by 5 bases, with 13 bases between them. CDR3 protein: CASRRDSQTGELFF. The DNA of the CDR3 is TGTGCCAGCAGACGGGACTCACAGACCGGGGAGCTGTTTTTT.

The V and J genes are TRBV3-1 (or the pseudogene TRBV3-2) and TRBJ2-3, with 7 bases that match TRBD2. The trim removed 3 bases at V and 2 bases at J, leaving 5 bases unmatched. The length of the CDR3 is 15 residues. Germline assignment: CDR1 LGHDT and CDR2 YNNKEL (reference sequence). The CDR3 reads CASSQRSGTTDTQYF. CDR3 in DNA: TGTGCCAGCAGCCAGAGGAGCGGGACCACAGATACGCAGTATTTT.

The chain links TRBV4-2 to TRBJ2-3; 9 bases are shared with TRBD2. V gave up 0 bases and J gave up 5 bases; unmatched junction bases: 9. CDR1 is LGHNA and CDR2 is YNFKEQ in the germline V gene. This CDR3 region has 17 residues. The CDR3 coding sequence is TGTGCCAGCAGCCAAGAGGGATTAGCGGGGGTGGGAGATACGCAGTATTTT. Residues: CASSQEGLAGVGDTQYF.

The chain carries TRBV27 and TRBJ2-3; D ambiguous. There are 13 residues in the CDR3. Trimming removed 4 bases from V and 2 bases from J, with 7 bases in between. Per the germline V gene, CDR1 is MNHEY and CDR2 is SMNVEV (reference sequence). CDR3 nucleotide sequence: TGTGCCAGCAGTTCAGTCTCCACAGATACGCAGTATTTT. It encodes CASSSVSTDTQYF.

This rearrangement joins TRBV2 to TRBJ1-5; unclear D gene. The germline CDR1 and CDR2 sequences are SNHLY and FYNNEI. The CDR3 is made up of 14 amino acids. The germline V and J ends were trimmed by 1 base and 9 bases, with 13 bases remaining between them. The CDR3 reads CASSEGQTPLPQHF. The CDR3 nucleotides are TGTGCCAGCAGTGAAGGGCAGACGCCCCTGCCCCAGCATTTT.

The J gene is TRBJ2-3, the V gene TRBV7-3; 8 positions agree with TRBD2. V shed 3 bases and J 6 bases; nucleotides not matched to a gene: 5. There are 14 residues in the CDR3. Germline V gene data show CDR1 as SGHTA and CDR2 as FQGTGA. The CDR3 bases are TGTGCCAGCAGCTTCGGGGGGGCCAGGGATACGCAGTATTTT. It encodes CASSFGGARDTQYF.

The rearrangement links TRBV25-1 to TRBJ1-2; D remains unclear. The germline CDR1 and CDR2 sequences are MGHDK and SYGVNS. The length of the CDR3 is 12 residues. V shed 5 bases and J shed 8 bases, with 12 bases lying between them. The CDR3 protein is CASSNLIYGYTF. In DNA form, the CDR3 reads TGTGCCAGCAGTAACCTTATCTACGGCTACACCTTC.

This clone appeared once. The V and J genes are TRBV6-5 and TRBJ1-2, with TRBD1 as a possible D gene (5 bases). The V and J ends lost 2 bases and 7 bases respectively, with 14 bases between them. The CDR3 length is 14 residues. CDR1 and CDR2 (germline): MNHEY, SVGAGI. The DNA for the CDR3 is TGTGCCAGCAGTTACGGGCAGGGTGTGAGTGGCTACACCTTC. Protein: CASSYGQGVSGYTF.

This rearrangement joins TRBV6-5 to TRBJ1-2; 9 bases map to TRBD1. Unmatched junction bases numbered 9, after V lost 7 bases and J lost 6 bases. This CDR3 comprises 14 residues. CDR1 and CDR2 from the germline V gene are MNHEY and SVGAGI. CDR3 DNA: TGTGCCAGCAACTACAGGGGGCCAGAGGATGGCTACACCTTC. This gives the protein CASNYRGPEDGYTF.

The V call is TRBV5-1, the J call TRBJ1-1, with D perhaps matching TRBD1 (5 bases). From germline, CDR1 is SGHRS and CDR2 YFSETQ. CDR3 length equals 16 residues. Between the trimmed V and J ends, which lost 4 bases and 1 base, there was a span of 17 bases. Here the CDR3 reads CASSQILDSPNTEAFF. The CDR3 DNA reads as TGCGCCAGCAGCCAAATCCTAGACAGCCCGAACACTGAAGCTTTCTTT.

The CDR3 loop is CASSLAGGSGNTIYF. CDR3 sequence (DNA): TGTGCCAGCAGCTTGGCGGGGGGCTCTGGAAACACCATATATTTT. This sequence joins TRBV5-5 and TRBJ1-3; a weak D match, TRBD1 (5 bases). V lost 0 bases and J 0 bases, leaving 7 bases between the germline ends. Germline CDR1 reads SGHKS; CDR2 reads YYEKEE (reference sequence). The CDR3 loop spans 15 amino acids.

This chain connects TRBV9 to TRBJ1-2; D remains ambiguous. CDR3 length equals 13 residues. The V end was cut by 0 bases, the J end by 4 bases, with 7 bases between. Germline-derived CDR1 and CDR2 are SGDLS and YYNGEE. The CDR3 coding sequence is TGTGCCAGCAGCGTAGCGAACAGCTATGGCTACACCTTC. Its translation: CASSVANSYGYTF. Together with reference TRBV9 and TRBJ1-2, the CDR3 gives the full variable domain: DSGVTQTPKHLITATGQRVTLRCSPRSGDLSVYWYQQSLDQGLQFLIQYYNGEERAKGNILERFSAQQFPDLHSELNLSSLELGDSALYFCASSVANSYGYTFGSGTRLTVV.

This clone was seen just once. This chain uses TRBV6-5 with TRBJ2-1; no definite D call. The CDR3 sequence is 11 residues long. Germline-derived CDR1 and CDR2 are MNHEY and SVGAGI. V lost 8 bases, J lost 7 bases, and 9 bases lay in between. CDR3: CASPTRNEQFF. The CDR3 region has the DNA TGTGCCAGCCCTACGAGGAATGAGCAGTTCTTC.

This clone was seen a single time. This chain connects TRBV10-3 to TRBJ1-2; D gene unclear. V shed 0 bases and J shed 2 bases, with 4 bases lying between them. CDR1 and CDR2 (germline): ENHRY, SYGVKD. The CDR3 sequence is 13 residues long. Written as DNA, the CDR3 is TGTGCCATCAGTGAGTCAGGAAACTATGGCTACACCTTC. Residues: CAISESGNYGYTF.

The gene calls are TRBV19 and TRBJ1-2; D unclear. Trimming left V 1 base short and J 4 bases short, with 10 bases between. This CDR3 comprises 14 residues. The germline V gene has CDR1 LNHDA and CDR2 SQIVND (reference sequence). The CDR3: CASSIGPTRYGYTF. CDR3 coding DNA: TGTGCCAGTAGTATAGGGCCGACCCGCTATGGCTACACCTTC.

The CDR3 loop is CASSLITGYNEKLFF. CDR3 bases: TGTGCCAGCAGCTTAATAACAGGGTATAATGAAAAACTGTTTTTT. V is TRBV7-2 and J is TRBJ1-4; D is possibly TRBD1 (6 bases). CDR3 length: 15 residues. The V end was cut by 2 bases, the J end by 4 bases, with 11 bases between. CDR1 SGHTA and CDR2 FQGNSA come from the germline V gene.

The rearrangement uses TRBV2 and TRBJ1-4; D unresolved. The CDR3 sequence is 14 residues long. Germline V gene sequence: CDR1 SNHLY, CDR2 FYNNEI. The ends were cut back, 6 bases at V and 1 base at J, with 9 bases in the middle. The DNA for the CDR3 is TGTGCCAGCAGGGTGGCGGTAACTAATGAAAAACTGTTTTTT. It codes for CASRVAVTNEKLFF.

V and J are TRBV5-1 and TRBJ1-1; 7 bases line up with TRBD1. The CDR3 contains 14 residues. Looked up from germline, CDR1 is SGHRS and CDR2 is YFSETQ. V dropped 4 bases and J dropped 7; count of bases not matched to a gene: 10. This CDR3 is CASSGQVSSLEAFF. As DNA, the CDR3 is TGCGCCAGCAGCGGACAGGTTTCTTCCCTTGAAGCTTTCTTT.

The rearrangement uses TRBV4-1 and TRBJ2-2; D remains ambiguous. CDR1 and CDR2 from the germline V gene are MGHRA and YSYEKL. Deletions cut 1 base from V and 0 bases from J, with 18 bases between. The CDR3 covers 19 residues. The CDR3 DNA sequence: TGCGCCAGCAGCCAAGGCCCCCTGACGAAACAAGCGAACACCGGGGAGCTGTTTTTT. Protein sequence: CASSQGPLTKQANTGELFF.

V is TRBV6-4 and J is TRBJ1-6; 11 bases line up with TRBD1. This CDR3 is 15 amino acids long. Germline CDR1 MRHNA, CDR2 SNTAGT. J gave up 6 bases and V 6 bases, and 4 bases lay outside the gene matches. The CDR3 protein is CASSGQGAGNSPLHF. The CDR3 nucleotides are TGTGCCAGCAGCGGACAGGGGGCTGGTAATTCACCCCTCCACTTT.

A single count supports this clone. This chain uses TRBV14 with TRBJ2-7; 10 nucleotides line up with TRBD1. Germline loops: CDR1 SGHDN, CDR2 FVKESK. The CDR3 is 14 residues long. The V segment lost 6 bases and the J segment 3 bases; nucleotides outside the gene matches: 5. CDR3 sequence reads: CASRRQGADYEQYF. CDR3 DNA sequence: TGTGCCAGCAGGAGACAGGGGGCGGACTACGAGCAGTACTTC.

V and J are TRBV6-5 and TRBJ1-2; D remains unclear. Between the trimmed V and J ends, which lost 0 bases and 4 bases, there was a span of 12 bases. Germline CDR1 reads MNHEY; CDR2 reads SVGAGI. The CDR3 consists of 15 residues. CDR3 amino acids: CASSYSIITSYGYTF. The CDR3 DNA reads TGTGCCAGCAGTTACTCGATAATCACTTCCTATGGCTACACCTTC.

This chain uses TRBV7-2 with TRBJ1-2, with 8 positions matching TRBD1. The CDR3 runs 15 residues. Trimming cost V 7 bases and J 5 bases; bases outside gene matches: 12. Germline V gene sequence: CDR1 SGHTA, CDR2 FQGNSA. Here the CDR3 reads CASTYRGGQGYGYTF. In nucleotides, the CDR3 is TGTGCCAGCACCTACCGCGGCGGACAGGGATATGGCTACACCTTC.